This TCR beta chain came from a study of human T cells and chemical hapten exposure. Overall study context: Read at 6 days, the patch tests placed 0.01% DPC on the upper back. Regarding the study as a whole: Donors, who had alopecia, may show an immune response that differs from healthy people's.

The sample holds a few counts of this clonotype. Antigen specificity is unknown. The time point is: patch test 1, 2 weeks after DPC sensitization. Treatment given: therapeutic diphenylcyclopropenone sensitization with weekly scalp DPC. A single record per CDR3 protein comes from TCRdb applying MiXCR to the RACE reads. The table has tens of thousands of distinct CDR3 sequences, around a third seen once. The V and J ends lost 3 bases and 3 bases respectively, with 12 bases between them. CDR1 DFQATT and CDR2 SNEGSKA come from the germline V gene (reference sequence). This CDR3 has 14 amino acids. The genes are TRBV20-1 and TRBJ2-1; perhaps TRBD2 as D (6 bases). The source is a man aged 40-50 years with alopecia areata. Some clones in this sample may be carry-over from other donors' samples. Sequencing was performed on whole blood, taken in connection with sensitization to the hapten diphenylcyclopropenone (DPC). As DNA, the CDR3 is TGCAGTGCTAGTTCAGGACTAAACTACAATGAGCAGTTCTTC. As protein: CSASSGLNYNEQFF.